These 22 T cell receptor beta chains were sequenced from one sample in a study of cytotoxic CD8 clonotypes in ibrutinib-treated CLL. TCRdb's table, derived via immunoSEQ multiplex PCR, lists solely in-frame clones and lacks some. This table has about 40,000 clones, approximately 70% appearing once. The input for sequencing was PBMCs, taken at disease progression, from a patient treated with ibrutinib. Receptors originate from a human donor with chronic lymphocytic leukemia.

This chain joins TRBV6-6 and TRBJ2-1; TRBD1 aligns across 7 bases. The V gene end was trimmed by 7 bases and the J gene end by 7 bases; junction bases not matched to a gene: 7. The CDR3 is made up of 13 amino acids. Germline V gives CDR1 MNHNY, CDR2 SVGAGI (reference sequence). CDR3: CASTYRDSNEQFF. The CDR3 DNA is TGTGCCAGCACATACCGGGACAGTAATGAGCAGTTCTTC.

The chain joins TRBV29-1 to TRBJ2-2; D perhaps matches TRBD2 (5 bases). V was shortened by 4 bases and J by 2 bases, with 8 bases between the two germline ends. Germline V lookup: CDR1 SQVTM, CDR2 ANQGSEA. This CDR3 comprises 13 residues. CDR3 DNA: TGCAGCGTTGGGGAGAGAAACACCGGGGAGCTGTTTTTT. This codes for CSVGERNTGELFF.

A few counts support this clone. The chain joins TRBV6-1 to TRBJ2-7; TRBD2 is a possible D gene (5 bases). The CDR3 spans 16 residues. Trimming cost V 3 bases and J 2 bases, with 17 bases left between them. CDR1 and CDR2 from the germline V gene are MNHNS and SASEGT. The CDR3 coding sequence is TGTGCCAGCAGTGAGCGTGGAGAGGGCCGAGCCTACGAGCAGTACTTC. This gives the protein CASSERGEGRAYEQYF.

This chain joins TRBV21-1 and TRBJ2-7. TRBV21-1 is a pseudogene. This CDR3 is built from 14 residues. CDR3 sequence (DNA): TGTGCCAGCAGCCTACACTGTCACTCCTACGAGCAGTACTTC. This sequence encodes CASSLHCHSYEQYF.

This CDR3 is CASSRGGTGEQFF. As DNA, the CDR3 is TGTGCCAGCTCGCGGGGCGGGACGGGTGAGCAGTTCTTC. The genes are TRBV18 and TRBJ2-1, with TRBD2 as a possible D gene (6 bases). V lost 6 bases to trimming and J lost 9 bases, with 15 bases between them. Germline CDR1 reads KGHSH; CDR2 reads LQKENI. CDR3 length: 13 residues.

V and J are TRBV11-2 and TRBJ2-1; TRBD2 matches 13 bases. The CDR3 has 15 residues. Germline assignment: CDR1 SGHAT and CDR2 FQNNGV. V was pared by 3 bases and J by 8 bases, with 4 bases of the junction left unmatched. Written as DNA, the CDR3 is TGTGCCAGCAGCTTTGGACTAGCGGGAGAGGATGAGCAGTTCTTC. Protein sequence: CASSFGLAGEDEQFF.

This clone appeared a few times. CDR3 protein: CASTPAGALNEQFF. The CDR3 DNA follows: TGTGCCAGTACCCCCGCGGGGGCGCTTAATGAGCAGTTCTTC. This chain joins TRBV19 and TRBJ2-1, with a possible D match to TRBD2 (7 bases). The germline gives CDR1 LNHDA, CDR2 SQIVND (reference sequence). V lost 7 bases, J lost 7 bases, and 17 bases lay in between. CDR3 size: 14 residues.

This clone was seen a handful of times. The chain joins TRBV6-5 to TRBJ2-7; no reliable D call. The CDR3 runs to 12 residues. V was trimmed by 8 bases and J by 0 bases, leaving 8 bases between them. CDR1 is MNHEY, CDR2 SVGAGI, per germline. CDR3 sequence reads: CASGVRSYEQYF. CDR3 DNA: TGTGCCAGCGGAGTCCGCTCCTACGAGCAGTACTTC.

The chain is built from TRBV19 and TRBJ2-7, with 9 nucleotides matching TRBD2. Germline CDR1 LNHDA, CDR2 SQIVND (reference sequence). This CDR3 has 17 residues. V shed 3 bases, J shed 0 bases, and the junction held 9 bases outside the gene matches. This CDR3 is CASSIEASGAHSYEQYF. CDR3 DNA: TGTGCCAGTAGTATCGAGGCTAGCGGGGCTCACTCCTACGAGCAGTACTTC.

The genes are TRBV27 and TRBJ2-7; 10 bases align to TRBD2. After removal of 3 bases from V and 2 bases from J, the junction contained 4 bases not matched to a gene. CDR1 MNHEY and CDR2 SMNVEV come from the germline V gene (reference sequence). This CDR3 is built from 15 residues. The DNA for the CDR3 is TGTGCCAGCAGTTTTTGGACTAGCGGTACCTACGAGCAGTACTTC. This gives the protein CASSFWTSGTYEQYF.

The J gene is TRBJ1-5, the V gene TRBV10-3; possibly TRBD1 for D (5 bases). CDR3 length: 16 residues. Deletions cut 2 bases from V and 0 bases from J, with 11 bases between. The V gene's germline CDR1 is ENHRY and CDR2 SYGVKD. The DNA of the CDR3 is TGTGCCATCAGTGAGCCCGACAGTTATAGCAATCAGCCCCAGCATTTT. This encodes CAISEPDSYSNQPQHF.

The rearrangement uses TRBV6-5 and TRBJ2-4; TRBD1 is a possible D gene (6 bases). This CDR3 has 14 residues. Germline V gene data show CDR1 as MNHEY and CDR2 as SVGAGI. The V and J ends lost 2 bases and 5 bases respectively, with 10 bases between them. The CDR3 reads CASSYGTPQNIQYF. The CDR3 DNA is TGTGCCAGCAGTTACGGGACACCCCAAAACATTCAGTACTTC.

This chain links TRBV9 with TRBJ2-3; D ambiguous. CDR3 length equals 18 residues. The germline CDR1 and CDR2 sequences are SGDLS and YYNGEE. The germline V and J ends were trimmed by 0 bases and 5 bases, with 22 bases remaining between them. CDR3 DNA sequence: TGTGCCAGCAGCGTAGGGCCCTCTCAAAGACGGAGACAAGATACGCAGTATTTT. It is translated as CASSVGPSQRRRQDTQYF.

V gene TRBV5-5 combines with J gene TRBJ1-2, with D maybe TRBD1 (6 bases). The germline V gene has CDR1 SGHKS and CDR2 YYEKEE (reference sequence). Trimming took 2 bases from V and 5 from J, leaving 13 bases between them. CDR3 size: 14 residues. This CDR3 is CASSLWGPEYGYTF. CDR3 bases: TGTGCCAGCAGCTTATGGGGGCCCGAGTATGGCTACACCTTC.

This clone was counted a single time. The genes are TRBV28 and TRBJ2-5; possibly TRBD2 for D (6 bases). CDR1 MDHEN and CDR2 SYDVKM come from the germline V gene. The CDR3 is 14 amino acids. V was cut by 2 bases and J by 5 bases, with 12 bases left in between. CDR3 nucleotides: TGTGCCAGCAGTTTACCCGGGAGAGGGGAGACCCAGTACTTC. The encoded protein is CASSLPGRGETQYF.

The rearrangement links TRBV6-4 to TRBJ1-2; 9 bases are shared with TRBD1. Germline values: CDR1 MRHNA, CDR2 SNTAGT. The CDR3 covers 20 residues. The J segment lost 3 bases and the V segment lost 0 bases, leaving 17 bases of the junction unmatched. The CDR3 loop is CASSDSIGLFGGQGHYGYTF. The CDR3 DNA is TGTGCCAGCAGTGACTCGATTGGGCTGTTTGGGGGACAGGGTCACTATGGCTACACCTTC.

The chain joins TRBV27 to TRBJ1-6, with D perhaps matching TRBD1 (5 bases). This CDR3 is 13 amino acids long. Trimming removed 7 bases at V and 5 bases at J, with 9 bases between. CDR1 MNHEY and CDR2 SMNVEV come from the germline V gene (reference sequence). CDR3 region: CASKTRDNSPLHF. For the CDR3, the DNA is TGTGCCAGCAAGACCAGGGATAATTCACCCCTCCACTTT.

The J gene is TRBJ1-2, the V gene TRBV7-9; tentative D call: TRBD1 (5 bases). CDR3 length: 14 amino acids. CDR1 is SEHNR and CDR2 is FQNEAQ in the germline V gene (reference sequence). Between the trimmed V and J ends, which lost 5 bases and 4 bases, there was a span of 14 bases. CDR3 coding DNA: TGTGCCAGCAGCCCCCGGGACCCTCTCTATGGCTACACCTTC. Its protein product is CASSPRDPLYGYTF.

The chain carries TRBV7-8 and TRBJ1-4, with 12 bases matching TRBD1. The length of the CDR3 is 17 residues. Germline lookup yields CDR1 SGHVS and CDR2 FQNEAQ. The V and J ends lost 5 bases and 8 bases, in that order; junction bases with no gene match: 12. DNA for the CDR3: TGTGCCAGCAGCCCGGCCCAGGGGACAGGGGGCCGAGAAAAACTGTTTTTT. Amino acids: CASSPAQGTGGREKLFF. Complete variable domain (other parts from reference TRBV7-8 and TRBJ1-4): GAGVSQSPRYKVAKRGQDVALRCDPISGHVSLFWYQQALGQGPEFLTYFQNEAQLDKSGLPSDRFFAERPEGSVSTLKIQRTQQEDSAVYLCASSPAQGTGGREKLFFGSGTQLSVL.

The chain couples TRBV9 to TRBJ2-7; TRBD1 is a possible D gene (6 bases). Trimming pared 4 bases from V and 3 bases from J, leaving 11 bases between. Germline V gives CDR1 SGDLS, CDR2 YYNGEE. The CDR3 runs to 13 residues. The CDR3 DNA follows: TGTGCCAGCAGCCAGCCGGGACACTACGAGCAGTACTTC. It is translated as CASSQPGHYEQYF.

CDR3 bases: TGTGCCAGCAGTGAATGGGGCGGGAGCTACGAGCAGTACTTC. The encoded protein is CASSEWGGSYEQYF. The V call is TRBV6-1, the J call TRBJ2-7; TRBD2 agrees at 7 bases. Per germline, CDR1 MNHNS and CDR2 SASEGT. CDR3 length equals 14 residues. The V segment lost 2 bases and the J segment 3 bases; nucleotides outside the gene matches: 4.

The table lists this clone with a count of one. The chain recombines TRBV11-2 with TRBJ1-4; the D gene is possibly TRBD1 (5 bases). Trimming pared 5 bases from V and 8 bases from J, leaving 18 bases between. Per the germline V gene, CDR1 is SGHAT and CDR2 is FQNNGV. There are 15 residues in the CDR3. The CDR3 sequence is CASSRPEGFREKLFF. For the CDR3, the DNA is TGTGCCAGCAGCCGGCCCGAGGGGTTTCGGGAAAAACTGTTTTTT.